The 32 T cell receptor beta chains below were found in one sample sequenced in a study of blood T cell repertoires in COVID-19. Method: immunoSEQ multiplex PCR; TCRdb's copy keeps in-frame clones and lacks some. The sample yields fewer than 200,000 clones, around 90% seen once. Sequenced: peripheral blood. The origin of the receptors is a man aged 55 to 69 with active or convalescent COVID-19.

This clone came up a few times. The chain has TRBV4-1 and TRBJ1-1; perhaps TRBD1 as D (6 bases). V was pared by 4 bases and J by 2 bases, with 17 bases between. This CDR3 has 16 residues. Germline values: CDR1 MGHRA, CDR2 YSYEKL. The CDR3: CASSPRAGAINTEAFF. As DNA, the CDR3 is TGCGCCAGCAGCCCTCGGGCAGGGGCGATTAACACTGAAGCTTTCTTT.

CDR3 sequence (DNA): TGCAGTGCTAGTCAGAGACAGGAGTTAAGGCCCCAGCATTTT. Translation gives CSASQRQELRPQHF. The rearrangement joins TRBV20-1 to TRBJ1-5; tentatively, D is TRBD1 (6 bases). The length of the CDR3 is 14 residues. Germline CDR1 reads DFQATT; CDR2 reads SNEGSKA (reference sequence). V dropped 3 bases and J dropped 9 bases, with 18 bases sitting between them.

The chain is built from TRBV24-1 and TRBJ1-3, with D hard to call. Germline CDR1 and CDR2: KGHDR and SFDVKD. The CDR3 loop spans 16 amino acids. The V and J ends lost 2 bases and 3 bases respectively, with 13 bases between them. CDR3 sequence (DNA): TGTGCCACCAGTGATTGGGAGGTTAGCGGTGGAAACACCATATATTTT. This sequence encodes CATSDWEVSGGNTIYF.

The chain combines TRBV10-3 with TRBJ2-5; 12 nucleotides agree with TRBD2. In germline, CDR1 is ENHRY, CDR2 SYGVKD. V was pared by 3 bases and J by 4 bases, with 21 bases of the junction left unmatched. This CDR3 is built from 21 residues. The CDR3 reads CAISDLPRSSGGARGSETQYF. The CDR3 DNA reads as TGTGCCATCAGTGACCTGCCGCGGTCTAGCGGGGGGGCCCGCGGGTCAGAGACCCAGTACTTC.

About this clone itself: This specimen includes other DNA sequences encoding the same CDR3. The rearrangement links TRBV11-2 to TRBJ1-1; D unclear. The CDR3 totals 13 residues. Germline CDR1 SGHAT, CDR2 FQNNGV. The V and J ends lost 0 bases and 3 bases respectively, with 5 bases between them. CDR3 in DNA: TGTGCCAGCAGCTTAGACCAGTACACTGAAGCTTTCTTT. This gives the protein CASSLDQYTEAFF.

J is TRBJ1-2 and V is TRBV15, with D perhaps matching TRBD1 (5 bases). The ends were cut back, 0 bases at V and 8 bases at J, with 13 bases in the middle. Germline CDR1 reads LNHNV; CDR2 reads YYDKDF (reference sequence). The CDR3 covers 14 residues. Written as DNA, the CDR3 is TGTGCCACCAGCAGAGAGCGGCAGGGTGGCGGCTACACCTTC. Its translation: CATSRERQGGGYTF.

The rearrangement uses TRBV5-1 and TRBJ2-7, with 9 bases matching TRBD1. The trim removed 2 bases at V and 3 bases at J, leaving 12 bases unmatched. Germline CDR1 and CDR2: SGHRS and YFSETQ. This CDR3 is built from 17 residues. The CDR3 protein is CASSFLGGQGGLYEQYF. The CDR3 DNA is TGCGCCAGCAGCTTCCTCGGGGGACAGGGAGGGCTCTACGAGCAGTACTTC. Complete variable domain (other parts from reference TRBV5-1 and TRBJ2-7): KAGVTQTPRYLIKTRGQQVTLSCSPISGHRSVSWYQQTPGQGLQFLFEYFSETQRNKGNFPGRFSGRQFSNSRSEMNVSTLELGDSALYLCASSFLGGQGGLYEQYFGPGTRLTVT.

This rearrangement joins TRBV11-2 to TRBJ2-3; no clear D gene. V was cut by 0 bases and J by 0 bases, with 10 bases left in between. The CDR3 has 16 residues. Germline values: CDR1 SGHAT, CDR2 FQNNGV. The CDR3 bases are TGTGCCAGCAGCTTAGATTTGTTCTCTAGCACAGATACGCAGTATTTT. It yields the protein CASSLDLFSSTDTQYF.

The CDR3 spells CASSRRQGAQETQYF. CDR3 nucleotides: TGTGCCAGCAGCCGGAGACAGGGGGCCCAAGAGACCCAGTACTTC. This sequence joins TRBV5-4 and TRBJ2-5; 10 bases fit TRBD1. The V segment lost 4 bases and the J segment 1 base; nucleotides outside the gene matches: 4. The CDR3 loop spans 15 amino acids. Germline V gives CDR1 SGHNT, CDR2 YYREEE (reference sequence). Based on the CDR3 plus reference TRBV5-4 and TRBJ2-5, the full variable domain is ETGVTQSPTHLIKTRGQQVTLRCSSQSGHNTVSWYQQALGQGPQFIFQYYREEENGRGNFPPRFSGLQFPNYSSELNVNALELDDSALYLCASSRRQGAQETQYFGPGTRLLVL.

The chain links TRBV5-1 to TRBJ2-5; TRBD2 matches at 7 bases. In germline, CDR1 is SGHRS, CDR2 YFSETQ. The CDR3 has 14 residues. Germline trimming cut 6 bases from V and 5 bases from J; bases unmatched to any gene: 10. The CDR3 here is CASTPGGIGETQYF. In DNA, the CDR3 is TGCGCCAGCACCCCGGGGGGAATCGGGGAGACCCAGTACTTC.

The rearrangement links TRBV6-5 to TRBJ1-2; TRBD1 aligns across 7 bases. This CDR3 is 12 amino acids long. V trimming: 4 bases; J trimming: 7 bases; junction bases outside the gene matches: 3. CDR1 is MNHEY and CDR2 is SVGAGI in the germline V gene. Here the CDR3 DNA reads TGTGCCAGCAGTTCCAACAGGGGTGGCTACACCTTC. Translated: CASSSNRGGYTF.

The V gene is TRBV30, the J gene TRBJ1-6; D remains ambiguous. CDR1 is GTSNPN and CDR2 is SVGIG in the germline V gene (reference sequence). V lost 5 bases and J lost 6, with 14 bases in between. The length of the CDR3 is 14 residues. The CDR3 loop reads CAWAILTGNSPLHF. The CDR3 DNA is TGTGCCTGGGCCATCCTGACTGGTAATTCACCCCTCCACTTT.

V is TRBV19 and J is TRBJ1-4, with 8 bases aligning to TRBD1. Germline assignment: CDR1 LNHDA and CDR2 SQIVND (reference sequence). This CDR3 region has 15 residues. The ends lost 6 bases at V and 3 bases at J; junction bases unmatched: 6. The CDR3 DNA reads as TGTGCCAGTAGCAATAACAGGGGGTCTAATGAAAAACTGTTTTTT. Translated: CASSNNRGSNEKLFF.

This clone was seen a handful of times. The chain has TRBV7-9 and TRBJ1-5, with unresolved D. V was clipped by 3 bases and J by 0 bases, with 9 bases between them. CDR1 and CDR2 (germline): SEHNR, FQNEAQ (reference sequence). The CDR3 is made up of 15 amino acids. The CDR3 DNA reads TGTGCCAGCAGCTTCTTGGTCGGTAGCAATCAGCCCCAGCATTTT. Residues: CASSFLVGSNQPQHF.

This clone was counted between two and nine times. The gene calls are TRBV21-1 and TRBJ2-1; TRBD2, the table's D call, was not compared with the DNA. TRBV21-1 is an annotated pseudogene. This CDR3 spans 20 amino acids. The CDR3 loop is CASSKALNAAGGSYHNEQFF. The CDR3 DNA is TGTGCCAGCAGCAAAGCGCTTAATGCGGCGGGGGGGTCGTACCACAATGAGCAGTTCTTC.

The chain uses TRBV5-4 and TRBJ2-1; TRBD2 aligns across 12 bases. Germline-derived CDR1 and CDR2 are SGHNT and YYREEE (reference sequence). This CDR3 contains 19 residues. V was clipped by 2 bases and J by 2 bases; unmatched bases: 11. The CDR3 DNA reads TGTGCCAGCAGCTTACGAAGACTAGCGGGGGCCATCACCTACAATGAGCAGTTCTTC. Translated: CASSLRRLAGAITYNEQFF.

The chain couples TRBV29-1 to TRBJ1-4, with a possible D match to TRBD1 (5 bases). The CDR3 runs 13 residues. V was cut by 7 bases and J by 3 bases, with 12 bases left in between. CDR1 and CDR2 from the germline V gene are SQVTM and ANQGSEA. CDR3 in amino acids: CSGSTGANEKLFF. In nucleotides, the CDR3 is TGCAGCGGAAGTACGGGGGCTAATGAAAAACTGTTTTTT.

This rearrangement joins TRBV6-5 to TRBJ1-6; a weak D match, TRBD1 (5 bases). Trimming took off 8 bases at V and 7 bases at J, with 15 bases between the two ends. Germline assignment: CDR1 MNHEY and CDR2 SVGAGI. This CDR3 has 14 residues. Here the CDR3 reads CASSDTRDNSPLHF. The DNA of the CDR3 is TGTGCCAGCTCGGACACCCGCGACAATTCACCCCTCCACTTT.

Points on this clone: This sample includes further DNA sequences coding for the same CDR3. The J gene is TRBJ1-2, the V gene TRBV29-1; TRBD1 matches 9 bases. This CDR3 is 12 amino acids long. Germline CDR1 SQVTM, CDR2 ANQGSEA. V gave up 4 bases and J gave up 8 bases; unmatched junction bases: 5. The DNA of the CDR3 is TGCAGCGTTGGTGACAGGGGGGGCGGCTACACCTTC. This sequence encodes CSVGDRGGGYTF.

V is TRBV5-6 and J is TRBJ1-1, with D maybe TRBD1 (5 bases). The germline gives CDR1 SGHDT, CDR2 YYEEEE. CDR3 size: 14 residues. Trimming removed 0 bases at V and 4 bases at J, with 10 bases between. Here the CDR3 reads CASSLGRRGTEAFF. CDR3 coding DNA: TGTGCCAGCAGCTTGGGTCGGAGGGGCACTGAAGCTTTCTTT.

The table lists this clone with many counts. This chain links TRBV2 with TRBJ1-2, with a weak D call TRBD1 (5 bases). V lost 1 base to trimming and J lost 8 bases, with 14 bases between them. The CDR3 spans 14 residues. Looked up from germline, CDR1 is SNHLY and CDR2 is FYNNEI. The CDR3 loop is CASSEVGRGVGYTF. CDR3 DNA: TGTGCCAGCAGTGAAGTAGGACGGGGGGTAGGCTACACCTTC.

In this sample, this clone turned up once. This chain connects TRBV3-1 (or the pseudogene TRBV3-2) to TRBJ1-2; no reliable D call. CDR1 and CDR2 (germline): LGHDT, YNNKEL (reference sequence). The CDR3 consists of 14 residues. The germline V and J ends were trimmed by 0 bases and 10 bases, with 15 bases remaining between them. The CDR3 spells CASSQDSAVSDYTF. CDR3 sequence (DNA): TGTGCCAGCAGCCAAGATAGTGCGGTTTCGGACTACACCTTC.

V is TRBV6-5 and J is TRBJ2-1, with a possible D match to TRBD2 (6 bases). V lost 8 bases and J lost 0, with 11 bases in between. The CDR3 length is 14 residues. The germline V gene encodes CDR1 MNHEY and CDR2 SVGAGI. The CDR3 here is CASRGISSYNEQFF. In DNA form, the CDR3 reads TGTGCCAGCCGGGGGATCAGCTCCTACAATGAGCAGTTCTTC.

The chain carries TRBV7-3 and TRBJ2-4, with 10 bases that match TRBD1. The germline V gene encodes CDR1 SGHTA and CDR2 FQGTGA. With 0 bases clipped from V and 0 bases from J, the junction kept 5 bases outside the gene matches. The CDR3 is made up of 18 amino acids. The CDR3 nucleotides read TGTGCCAGCAGCTTAACGGGGGACAGGGGCACAGCCAAAAACATTCAGTACTTC. This sequence encodes CASSLTGDRGTAKNIQYF.

This sequence joins TRBV10-3 and TRBJ1-2; a possible D gene is TRBD1 (6 bases). V was shortened by 5 bases and J by 3 bases, with 7 bases between the two germline ends. CDR3 length equals 12 residues. Germline V lookup: CDR1 ENHRY, CDR2 SYGVKD. CDR3 sequence (DNA): TGTGCCATCAGTAGGACAGACTATGGCTACACCTTC. It translates to CAISRTDYGYTF.

J is TRBJ2-5 and V is TRBV4-2, with 13 bases lining up with TRBD2. Germline V gives CDR1 LGHNA, CDR2 YNFKEQ. The CDR3 runs 17 residues. Germline trimming cut 1 base from V and 3 bases from J; bases unmatched to any gene: 5. The CDR3 bases are TGTGCCAGCAGCCAAGGACTAGCGGGGGGTACGGAAGAGACCCAGTACTTC. This sequence encodes CASSQGLAGGTEETQYF.

The chain is built from TRBV5-1 and TRBJ2-1; D uncertain. V was clipped by 4 bases and J by 5 bases, with 16 bases between them. This CDR3 is built from 15 residues. Germline assignment: CDR1 SGHRS and CDR2 YFSETQ. The chain's CDR3 is CASSVRPNVDNEQFF. CDR3 sequence (DNA): TGCGCCAGCAGCGTCAGGCCTAACGTGGACAATGAGCAGTTCTTC. Supplemented by reference TRBV5-1 and TRBJ2-1, the full variable domain reads KAGVTQTPRYLIKTRGQQVTLSCSPISGHRSVSWYQQTPGQGLQFLFEYFSETQRNKGNFPGRFSGRQFSNSRSEMNVSTLELGDSALYLCASSVRPNVDNEQFFGPGTRLTVL.

This clone was picked up one time. The V call is TRBV27, the J call TRBJ1-6, with a possible D match to TRBD1 (5 bases). Looked up from germline, CDR1 is MNHEY and CDR2 is SMNVEV (reference sequence). The V gene lost 4 bases and the J gene lost 9 bases, with 19 bases spanning the gap. CDR3 size: 16 residues. The CDR3 DNA follows: TGTGCCAGCAGTTCAACCTCGTGGGGGGACGGTTCACCCCTCCACTTT. This codes for CASSSTSWGDGSPLHF.

The chain uses TRBV24-1 and TRBJ1-2; no firm D call. Between the trimmed V and J ends, which lost 4 bases and 5 bases, there was a span of 10 bases. The CDR3 is 13 residues long. Germline CDR1 and CDR2: KGHDR and SFDVKD. For the CDR3, the DNA is TGTGCCACCAGTGACGGTCCGGGGTATGGCTACACCTTC. As protein: CATSDGPGYGYTF.

The rearrangement uses TRBV5-1 and TRBJ1-2; unclear D gene. The V end was cut by 0 bases, the J end by 3 bases, with 12 bases between. This CDR3 has 15 residues. Germline V CDR1 and CDR2: SGHRS, YFSETQ. CDR3 region: CASSLAFGSDYGYTF. The DNA of the CDR3 is TGCGCCAGCAGCTTGGCATTCGGCAGCGACTATGGCTACACCTTC.

This clone came up once. The chain is built from TRBV28 and TRBJ1-2; tentative D call: TRBD1 (5 bases). CDR3 length equals 14 residues. The germline V gene encodes CDR1 MDHEN and CDR2 SYDVKM. The V gene lost 3 bases and the J gene lost 4 bases, with 12 bases spanning the gap. In DNA form, the CDR3 reads TGTGCCAGCAGTTTGGCAGGGTTATTCTATGGCTACACCTTC. This encodes CASSLAGLFYGYTF.

The chain recombines TRBV10-2 with TRBJ2-7, with D possibly being TRBD1 (6 bases). Trimming stripped 3 bases from V and 5 bases from J, with 14 bases between. Germline V gene sequence: CDR1 WSHSY, CDR2 SAAADI. This CDR3 has 14 amino acids. This CDR3 is CASSEQGRLNEQYF. The CDR3 DNA reads as TGCGCCAGCAGTGAACAGGGCCGGCTGAACGAGCAGTACTTC.